Below, 17 T cell receptor beta chains from the same sample are listed, as sequenced in a study of blood T cell repertoires in COVID-19. TCRdb's table, derived via immunoSEQ multiplex PCR, lists solely in-frame clones and lacks some. The table shows approximately 250,000 clones, with 84% occurring only once. The sample taken for sequencing was peripheral blood. These receptors were obtained from a woman aged 40 to 55 who had recovered from COVID-19.

The rearrangement joins TRBV5-6 to TRBJ2-1, with TRBD2 matching 8 bases. With 4 bases clipped from V and 2 bases from J, the junction kept 5 bases outside the gene matches. Germline CDR1 SGHDT, CDR2 YYEEEE. The CDR3 length is 15 residues. The CDR3: CASSPQRGPYNEQFF. The CDR3 DNA reads as TGTGCCAGCAGCCCACAGCGGGGGCCCTACAATGAGCAGTTCTTC.

This clone is a singleton in its sample. This chain joins TRBV28 and TRBJ2-2; D gene uncertain. Trimming shortened V by 8 bases and J by 7 bases, and 11 bases separated the two germline ends. The germline V gene has CDR1 MDHEN and CDR2 SYDVKM. The CDR3 sequence is 12 residues long. The CDR3 protein is CASQTLGGELFF. The CDR3 DNA sequence: TGTGCCAGCCAAACCCTCGGCGGGGAGCTGTTTTTT. Complete variable domain (other parts from reference TRBV28 and TRBJ2-2): DVKVTQSSRYLVKRTGEKVFLECVQDMDHENMFWYRQDPGLGLRLIYFSYDVKMKEKGDIPEGYSVSREKKERFSLILESASTNQTSMYLCASQTLGGELFFGEGSRLTVL.

The rearrangement uses TRBV29-1 and TRBJ1-1; D is ambiguous. Trimming left V 4 bases short and J 4 bases short, with 10 bases between. Germline V gives CDR1 SQVTM, CDR2 ANQGSEA. There are 12 residues in the CDR3. The DNA of the CDR3 is TGCAGCGTTGGCGGGCGGGGCACTGAAGCTTTCTTT. Protein sequence: CSVGGRGTEAFF.

The J gene is TRBJ1-1, the V gene TRBV18; TRBD1 might be the D (5 bases). V was trimmed by 2 bases and J by 3 bases, leaving 16 bases between them. The CDR3 covers 16 residues. The germline gives CDR1 KGHSH, CDR2 LQKENI. CDR3 sequence reads: CASSPSQVLGDTEAFF. CDR3 bases: TGTGCCAGCTCACCATCCCAGGTCCTAGGGGACACTGAAGCTTTCTTT. Supplemented by reference TRBV18 and TRBJ1-1, the full variable domain reads NAGVMQNPRHLVRRRGQEARLRCSPMKGHSHVYWYRQLPEEGLKFMVYLQKENIIDESGMPKERFSAEFPKEGPSILRIQQVVRGDSAAYFCASSPSQVLGDTEAFFGQGTRLTVV.

J is TRBJ1-2 and V is TRBV29-1; tentatively, D is TRBD1 (5 bases). The CDR3 runs 13 residues. V was trimmed by 7 bases and J by 7 bases, leaving 19 bases between them. Germline V gene data show CDR1 as SQVTM and CDR2 as ANQGSEA. Written as DNA, the CDR3 is TGCAGCGGGGAACAGGTAGCTCGTGGTGGCTACACCTTC. Translating it yields CSGEQVARGGYTF.

V gene TRBV20-1 combines with J gene TRBJ2-7; D might be TRBD2 (5 bases). V lost 3 bases to trimming and J lost 3 bases, with 6 bases between them. Germline V gene lookup returns CDR1 DFQATT and CDR2 SNEGSKA (reference sequence). The CDR3 contains 11 residues. In nucleotides, the CDR3 is TGCAGTGCTAGGGAGGTCTACGAGCAGTACTTC. Its translation is CSAREVYEQYF.

This rearrangement joins TRBV6-5 to TRBJ2-7; tentative D call: TRBD2 (6 bases). CDR3 length equals 14 residues. Trimming pared 6 bases from V and 6 bases from J, leaving 18 bases between. Germline V gene lookup returns CDR1 MNHEY and CDR2 SVGAGI. CDR3 sequence reads: CASRSGTTAGEQYF. DNA for the CDR3: TGTGCCAGCAGATCCGGGACCACAGCGGGCGAGCAGTACTTC.

This clone was detected only once. This CDR3 is CASSLPEVKNIQYF. The CDR3, as DNA: TGCGCCAGCAGCTTACCCGAGGTCAAAAACATTCAGTACTTC. This sequence joins TRBV5-1 and TRBJ2-4; D is uncertain. Germline loops: CDR1 SGHRS, CDR2 YFSETQ. The CDR3 is 14 amino acids. Trimming removed 2 bases at V and 3 bases at J, with 9 bases between.

V gene TRBV4-1 combines with J gene TRBJ1-5, with 8 bases lining up with TRBD1. V dropped 4 bases and J dropped 5; count of bases not matched to a gene: 7. The length of the CDR3 is 15 residues. Germline V lookup: CDR1 MGHRA, CDR2 YSYEKL. The CDR3: CASSLRLDRDQPQHF. Here the CDR3 DNA reads TGCGCCAGCAGCCTCCGACTGGACAGGGATCAGCCCCAGCATTTT.

The chain joins TRBV6-1 to TRBJ1-6; weak D call: TRBD1 (6 bases). V lost 2 bases and J lost 7, with 12 bases in between. Germline CDR1 is MNHNS and CDR2 is SASEGT. The CDR3 totals 15 residues. CDR3 in amino acids: CASSERTASNSPLHF. CDR3 in DNA: TGTGCCAGCAGTGAACGGACAGCCTCCAATTCACCCCTCCACTTT.

CDR3 loop: CSVVGLAAGGGNEQFF. The CDR3 DNA follows: TGCAGCGTTGTGGGACTAGCCGCCGGCGGGGGGAATGAGCAGTTCTTC. The chain combines TRBV29-1 with TRBJ2-1, with 9 bases that match TRBD2. V lost 4 bases to trimming and J lost 7 bases; unmatched junction nucleotides: 14. Germline CDR1 SQVTM, CDR2 ANQGSEA. The CDR3 totals 16 residues.

This rearrangement joins TRBV30 to TRBJ2-5; possibly TRBD1 for D (6 bases). CDR1 is GTSNPN and CDR2 is SVGIG in the germline V gene (reference sequence). Trimming took off 0 bases at V and 1 base at J, with 18 bases between the two ends. This CDR3 is 17 amino acids long. CDR3 coding DNA: TGTGCCTGGAGTGTACAGGGAAGAACACGCGCCCAAGAGACCCAGTACTTC. This sequence encodes CAWSVQGRTRAQETQYF.

The V and J genes are TRBV3-1 (or the pseudogene TRBV3-2) and TRBJ1-2; no clear D gene. Germline loops: CDR1 LGHDT, CDR2 YNNKEL (reference sequence). V dropped 4 bases and J dropped 7 bases, with 16 bases sitting between them. This CDR3 region has 14 residues. In DNA form, the CDR3 reads TGTGCCAGCAGCCCGACGCCCCGGGAGCTTGGCTACACCTTC. This translates into CASSPTPRELGYTF.

The rearrangement links TRBV5-1 to TRBJ1-1; D call uncertain. Trimming left V 0 bases short and J 5 bases short, with 11 bases between. This CDR3 is 14 amino acids long. CDR1 is SGHRS, CDR2 YFSETQ, per germline. CDR3 coding DNA: TGCGCCAGCAGCTTGGTTGCCAGCGGGACTGAAGCTTTCTTT. Translating it yields CASSLVASGTEAFF. Complete variable domain (other parts from reference TRBV5-1 and TRBJ1-1): KAGVTQTPRYLIKTRGQQVTLSCSPISGHRSVSWYQQTPGQGLQFLFEYFSETQRNKGNFPGRFSGRQFSNSRSEMNVSTLELGDSALYLCASSLVASGTEAFFGQGTRLTVV.

The chain combines TRBV5-1 with TRBJ2-2; 10 bases fit TRBD1. V gave up 0 bases and J gave up 5 bases; unmatched junction bases: 4. Germline V gives CDR1 SGHRS, CDR2 YFSETQ. The CDR3 totals 16 residues. The CDR3 DNA reads TGCGCCAGCAGCTTGGCCGGGACAGGGGCGACCGGGGAGCTGTTTTTT. The encoded protein is CASSLAGTGATGELFF.

This rearrangement joins TRBV11-2 to TRBJ2-7; 10 positions agree with TRBD2. J was trimmed by 5 bases and V by 6 bases; bases with no gene match: 13. CDR1 is SGHAT and CDR2 is FQNNGV in the germline V gene. This CDR3 contains 16 residues. The DNA for the CDR3 is TGTGCCAGCAGGGGGACGAGGCGGCTAGCGGGGGACGAGCAGTACTTC. Protein sequence: CASRGTRRLAGDEQYF.

The chain employs TRBV6-5 and TRBJ2-1; possible D gene TRBD1, 5 bases. The CDR3 covers 15 residues. CDR1 MNHEY and CDR2 SVGAGI come from the germline V gene. The V gene lost 6 bases and the J gene lost 8 bases, with 20 bases spanning the gap. CDR3 nucleotide sequence: TGTGCCAGCAGCCCGGGTCAGGGAACCTTGCATGAGCAGTTCTTC. This gives the protein CASSPGQGTLHEQFF.